These T cell receptor beta chains were read from a single sample in a study of T cell repertoires in cytomegalovirus infection. TCRdb passed the reads through MiXCR, listing each CDR3 protein once. Among approximately 150,000 distinct CDR3 sequences listed, about 20% were seen once. These receptors have no identified antigens. The sequencing used CD8+ T cells from cultured PBMCs, collected from culture after CMV antigen stimulation. These receptors came from a human donor in good health (CMV status not recorded). Some clones in this sample may be carry-over from other donors' samples. The CDR3 runs from the conserved cysteine through the conserved F or W. D genes are given only for firm matches. Clone size is not always given. Where it is, it says once, few, many or a class for expanded clones.

v_call: TRBV7-2
j_call: TRBJ1-5
clone_size: .
d_call: .
cdr3_nt: TGTGCCAGCAGCATAAGGACAGACGACGGGCCCCAGCATTTT
cdr3_aa: CASSIRTDDGPQHF

v_call: TRBV27
j_call: TRBJ1-2
clone_size: .
d_call: .
cdr3_nt: TGTGCCAGCAGTTTATCGATGGGGGCTGTGGACTATGGCTACACCTTC
cdr3_aa: CASSLSMGAVDYGYTF

v_call: TRBV4-2
j_call: TRBJ2-3
clone_size: few
d_call: TRBD2
cdr3_nt: TGTGCCAGCAGCCAAGGGCGGGGGTTCACAGATACGCAGTATTTT
cdr3_aa: CASSQGRGFTDTQYF

v_call: TRBV28
j_call: TRBJ2-7
clone_size: .
d_call: TRBD1
cdr3_nt: TGTGCCAGCAGTTTCTACGGACAGGGGCGCTTCTACGAGCAGTACTTC
cdr3_aa: CASSFYGQGRFYEQYF

v_call: TRBV7-2
j_call: TRBJ2-2
clone_size: few
d_call: TRBD2
cdr3_nt: TGTGCCAGCAGCCCTCGACTAGCGGGGGGAGGCGCCGGGGAGCTGTTTTTT
cdr3_aa: CASSPRLAGGGAGELFF

v_call: TRBV6-5
j_call: TRBJ2-1
clone_size: .
d_call: .
cdr3_nt: TGTGCCAGCAGTTACTCGTCTGAAACCAATGAGCAGTTCTTC
cdr3_aa: CASSYSSETNEQFF

v_call: TRBV6-1
j_call: TRBJ1-5
clone_size: .
d_call: .
cdr3_nt: TGTGCCAGCAGTGAAGTCGGGGGGGCAAGTCAGCCCCAGCATTTT
cdr3_aa: CASSEVGGASQPQHF

v_call: TRBV7-6
j_call: TRBJ1-1
clone_size: .
d_call: .
cdr3_nt: TGTGCCAGCAGCCTTCACAGGGAGACTGAAGCTTTCTTT
cdr3_aa: CASSLHRETEAFF

v_call: TRBV6-5
j_call: TRBJ1-2
clone_size: few
d_call: .
cdr3_nt: TGTGCCAGCAGGTTGGACGGACTCAAAAACTATGGCTACACCTTC
cdr3_aa: CASRLDGLKNYGYTF

v_call: TRBV7-8
j_call: TRBJ2-5
clone_size: .
d_call: .
cdr3_nt: TGTGCCAGCAGCTTAGTAGGGAGCAGTACGGGAGAGACCCAGTACTTC
cdr3_aa: CASSLVGSSTGETQYF

v_call: TRBV9
j_call: TRBJ2-3
clone_size: few
d_call: .
cdr3_nt: TGTGCCAGCAGTGCCCTGGCCAACACAGATACGCAGTATTTT
cdr3_aa: CASSALANTDTQYF

v_call: TRBV24-1
j_call: TRBJ2-1
clone_size: .
d_call: TRBD2
cdr3_nt: TGTGCCACCAGCCGCGCCTTAGCGGGGGCAGTCTACAATGAGCAGTTCTTC
cdr3_aa: CATSRALAGAVYNEQFF

v_call: TRBV7-6
j_call: TRBJ1-4
clone_size: many
d_call: TRBD1
cdr3_nt: TGTGCCAGCAGCTTAGTCCCGCAGGGGGCAACTAATGAAAAACTGTTTTTT
cdr3_aa: CASSLVPQGATNEKLFF

v_call: TRBV19
j_call: TRBJ1-5
clone_size: few
d_call: .
cdr3_nt: TGTGCCAGTAGGAAGACAGAGTTTAGCAATCAGCCCCAGCATTTT
cdr3_aa: CASRKTEFSNQPQHF

v_call: TRBV4-3
j_call: TRBJ2-7
clone_size: few
d_call: .
cdr3_nt: TGCGCCAGCAGCCAAGATGGACAGCTTTACGAGCAGTACTTC
cdr3_aa: CASSQDGQLYEQYF

v_call: TRBV6-1
j_call: TRBJ1-5
clone_size: .
d_call: .
cdr3_nt: TGTGCCAGCAGCCGACACCACAATCAGCCCCAGCATTTT
cdr3_aa: CASSRHHNQPQHF

v_call: TRBV6-2/TRBV6-3
j_call: TRBJ1-5
clone_size: .
d_call: TRBD1
cdr3_nt: TGTGCCAGCAGTTACTCAGGGGACAGGGGGACCCATCCCCGGCAGCCCCAGCATTTT
cdr3_aa: CASSYSGDRGTHPRQPQHF

v_call: TRBV12-3/TRBV12-4
j_call: TRBJ1-5
clone_size: few
d_call: TRBD1
cdr3_nt: TGTGCCAGCAGTTTAGACCGGGACAGGGGGCAGCCCCAGCATTTT
cdr3_aa: CASSLDRDRGQPQHF

v_call: TRBV9
j_call: TRBJ1-2
clone_size: few
d_call: .
cdr3_nt: TGTGCCAGCAGCGTAGCTGCAGGCCCTAACTATGGCTACACCTTC
cdr3_aa: CASSVAAGPNYGYTF

v_call: TRBV6-2/TRBV6-3
j_call: TRBJ2-1
clone_size: few
d_call: .
cdr3_nt: TGTGCCAGCAGTTTGGAGGGCTCCTACAATGAGCAGTTCTTC
cdr3_aa: CASSLEGSYNEQFF

v_call: TRBV27
j_call: TRBJ1-5
clone_size: .
d_call: .
cdr3_nt: TGTGCCAGCAGTTATGATAGCAATCAGCCCCAGCATTTT
cdr3_aa: CASSYDSNQPQHF

v_call: TRBV12-3/TRBV12-4
j_call: TRBJ1-2
clone_size: .
d_call: .
cdr3_nt: TGTGCCAGCAGTTTAATGGAAGCCTTTGGCTACACCTTC
cdr3_aa: CASSLMEAFGYTF

v_call: TRBV12-3/TRBV12-4
j_call: TRBJ1-1
clone_size: few
d_call: .
cdr3_nt: TGTGCCAGCAGTTTGTCCAGGGTCCTTGAAGCTTTCTTT
cdr3_aa: CASSLSRVLEAFF

v_call: TRBV5-5
j_call: TRBJ1-5
clone_size: few
d_call: .
cdr3_nt: TGTGCCAGCAGCTCGGTCCGTTGGAAGGTTGGTCAGCCCCAGCATTTT
cdr3_aa: CASSSVRWKVGQPQHF

v_call: TRBV9
j_call: TRBJ2-3
clone_size: few
d_call: TRBD1
cdr3_nt: TGTGCCAGCAGCGCCGACGGGACAGTAGGAGATACGCAGTATTTT
cdr3_aa: CASSADGTVGDTQYF